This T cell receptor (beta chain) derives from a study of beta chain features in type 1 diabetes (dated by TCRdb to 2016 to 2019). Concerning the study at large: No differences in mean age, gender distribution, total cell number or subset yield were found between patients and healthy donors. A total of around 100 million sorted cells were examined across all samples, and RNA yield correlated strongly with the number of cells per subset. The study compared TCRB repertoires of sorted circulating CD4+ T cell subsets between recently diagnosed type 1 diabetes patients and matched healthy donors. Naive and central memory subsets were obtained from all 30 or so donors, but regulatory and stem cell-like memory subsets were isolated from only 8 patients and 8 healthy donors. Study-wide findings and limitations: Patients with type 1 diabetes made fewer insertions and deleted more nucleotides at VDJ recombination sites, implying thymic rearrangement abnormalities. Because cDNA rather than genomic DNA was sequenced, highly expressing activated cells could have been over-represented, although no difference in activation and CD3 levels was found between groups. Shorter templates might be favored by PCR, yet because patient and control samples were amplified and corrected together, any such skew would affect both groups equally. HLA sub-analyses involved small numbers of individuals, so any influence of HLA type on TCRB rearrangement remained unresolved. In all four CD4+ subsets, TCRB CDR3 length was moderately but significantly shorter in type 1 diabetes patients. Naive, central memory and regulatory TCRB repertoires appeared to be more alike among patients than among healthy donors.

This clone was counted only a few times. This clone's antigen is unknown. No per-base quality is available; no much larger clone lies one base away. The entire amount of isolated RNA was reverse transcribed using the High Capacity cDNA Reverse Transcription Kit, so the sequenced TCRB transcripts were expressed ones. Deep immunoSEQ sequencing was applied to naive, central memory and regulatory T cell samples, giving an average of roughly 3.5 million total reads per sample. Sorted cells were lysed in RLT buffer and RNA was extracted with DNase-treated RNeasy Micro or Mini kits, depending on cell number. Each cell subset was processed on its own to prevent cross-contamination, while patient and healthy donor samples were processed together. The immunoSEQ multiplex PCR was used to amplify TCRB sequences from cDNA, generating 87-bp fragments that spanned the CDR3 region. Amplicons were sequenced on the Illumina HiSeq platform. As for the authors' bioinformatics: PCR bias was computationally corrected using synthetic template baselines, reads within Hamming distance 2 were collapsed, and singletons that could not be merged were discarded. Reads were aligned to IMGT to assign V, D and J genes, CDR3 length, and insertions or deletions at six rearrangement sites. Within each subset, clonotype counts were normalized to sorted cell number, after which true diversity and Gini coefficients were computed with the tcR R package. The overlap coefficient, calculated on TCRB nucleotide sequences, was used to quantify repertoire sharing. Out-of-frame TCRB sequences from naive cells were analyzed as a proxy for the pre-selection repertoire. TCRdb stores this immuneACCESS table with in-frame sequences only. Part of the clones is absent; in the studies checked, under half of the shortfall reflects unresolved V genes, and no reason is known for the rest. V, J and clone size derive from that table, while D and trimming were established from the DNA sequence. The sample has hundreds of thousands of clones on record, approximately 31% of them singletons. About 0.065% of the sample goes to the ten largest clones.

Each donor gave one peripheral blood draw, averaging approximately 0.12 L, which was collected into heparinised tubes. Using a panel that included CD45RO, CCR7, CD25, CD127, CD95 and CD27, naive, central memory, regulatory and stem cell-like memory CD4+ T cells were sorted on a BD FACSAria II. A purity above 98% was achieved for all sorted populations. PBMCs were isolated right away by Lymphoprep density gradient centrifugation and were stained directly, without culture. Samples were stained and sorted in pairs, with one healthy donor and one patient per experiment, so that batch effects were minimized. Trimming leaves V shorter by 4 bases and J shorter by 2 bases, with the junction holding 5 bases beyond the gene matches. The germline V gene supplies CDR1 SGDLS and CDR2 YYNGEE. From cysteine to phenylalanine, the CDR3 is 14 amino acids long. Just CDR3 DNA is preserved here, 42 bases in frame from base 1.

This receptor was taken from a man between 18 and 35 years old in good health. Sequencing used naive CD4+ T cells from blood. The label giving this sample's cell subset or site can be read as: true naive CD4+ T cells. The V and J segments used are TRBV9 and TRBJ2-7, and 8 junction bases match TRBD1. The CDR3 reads CASSLTGDPYEQYF. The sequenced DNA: TGTGCCAGCAGCTTGACAGGGGATCCCTACGAGCAGTACTTC.